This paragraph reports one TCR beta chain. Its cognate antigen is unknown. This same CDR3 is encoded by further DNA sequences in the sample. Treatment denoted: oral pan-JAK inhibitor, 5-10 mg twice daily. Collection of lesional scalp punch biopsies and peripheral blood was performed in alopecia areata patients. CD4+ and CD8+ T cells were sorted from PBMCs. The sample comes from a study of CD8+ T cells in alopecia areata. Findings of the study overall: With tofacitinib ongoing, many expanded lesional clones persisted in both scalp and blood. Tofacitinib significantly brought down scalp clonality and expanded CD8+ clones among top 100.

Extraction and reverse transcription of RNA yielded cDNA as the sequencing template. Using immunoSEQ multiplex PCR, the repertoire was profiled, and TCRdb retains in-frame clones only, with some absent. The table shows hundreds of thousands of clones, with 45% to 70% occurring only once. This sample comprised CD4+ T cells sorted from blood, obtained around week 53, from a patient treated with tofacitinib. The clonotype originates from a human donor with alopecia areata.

The CDR3 here is CATSRGLNTEAFF. CDR3 bases: TGTGCCACCAGCAGGGGCCTGAACACTGAAGCTTTCTTT. This rearrangement joins TRBV15 to TRBJ1-1, with D unclear. Germline V gives CDR1 LNHNV, CDR2 YYDKDF (reference sequence). Trimming took 3 bases from V and 0 from J, leaving 5 bases between them. The CDR3 has 13 residues.